Presented here are 17 T cell receptor beta chains from one specimen sequenced in a study of shared clonotypes between healthy human individuals. The protocol was immunoSEQ multiplex PCR, while the TCRdb copy is restricted to in-frame clones and leaves out a portion. The repertoire consists of some 900,000 clones, with approximately 80% occurring once and the leading ten covering approximately 1.5%. The specimen was memory CD4+ T cells sorted from blood. As to subset: CD45RA-negative fraction. Every receptor here comes from a man in his late teens or twenties in good health.

The chain couples TRBV10-1 to TRBJ2-1; D could derive from TRBD1 or TRBD2 (5 bases each). The CDR3 is 17 residues long. Germline V CDR1 and CDR2: WNHNN, SYGVQD (reference sequence). Trimming removed 0 bases at V and 0 bases at J, with 12 bases between. The CDR3 sequence: CASSESGTTYSYNEQFF. The DNA of the CDR3 is TGCGCCAGCAGTGAGTCGGGGACCACCTACTCCTACAATGAGCAGTTCTTC.

This clone was seen only a few times. V usage is TRBV7-8 and J usage is TRBJ2-2, with 9 bases aligning to TRBD1. The CDR3 has 16 residues. CDR1 is SGHVS and CDR2 is FQNEAQ in the germline V gene. The trim removed 1 base at V and 1 base at J, leaving 1 base unmatched. The CDR3 spells CASSLVGQGNTGELFF. The CDR3 coding sequence is TGTGCCAGCAGCTTAGTGGGACAGGGGAACACCGGGGAGCTGTTTTTT.

CDR3 amino acids: CAWSVTGLIGELFF. The CDR3, as DNA: TGTGCCTGGAGTGTGACAGGGTTGATCGGGGAGCTGTTTTTT. This chain joins TRBV30 and TRBJ2-2, with TRBD1 identical over 7 bases. Germline CDR1 is GTSNPN and CDR2 is SVGIG (reference sequence). CDR3 length: 14 residues. Unmatched junction bases numbered 5, after V lost 0 bases and J lost 7 bases. Based on the CDR3 plus reference TRBV30 and TRBJ2-2, the full variable domain is SQTIHQWPATLVQPVGSPLSLECTVEGTSNPNLYWYRQAAGRGLQLLFYSVGIGQISSEVPQNLSASRPQDRQFILSSKKLLLSDSGFYLCAWSVTGLIGELFFGEGSRLTVL.

The genes are TRBV6-5 and TRBJ2-1; 7 bases align to TRBD2. CDR3 length: 15 amino acids. V gave up 0 bases and J gave up 7 bases; unmatched junction bases: 6. Germline V CDR1 and CDR2: MNHEY, SVGAGI. CDR3 loop: CASSYSSGEGNEQFF. CDR3 in DNA: TGTGCCAGCAGTTACTCAAGCGGGGAGGGAAATGAGCAGTTCTTC.

The V call is TRBV5-6, the J call TRBJ1-1; unclear D gene. From germline, CDR1 is SGHDT and CDR2 YYEEEE. The CDR3 totals 13 residues. The V and J ends lost 0 bases and 4 bases respectively, with 7 bases between them. CDR3 DNA sequence: TGTGCCAGCAGCTTGGCCTTGGCCACTGAAGCTTTCTTT. It translates to CASSLALATEAFF. The full variable domain, its missing parts supplied by reference TRBV5-6 and TRBJ1-1, is DAGVTQSPTHLIKTRGQQVTLRCSPKSGHDTVSWYQQALGQGPQFIFQYYEEEERQRGNFPDRFSGHQFPNYSSELNVNALLLGDSALYLCASSLALATEAFFGQGTRLTVV.

This clone was seen a few times. The chain is built from TRBV7-9 and TRBJ2-2; 11 nucleotides align to TRBD1. From germline, CDR1 is SEHNR and CDR2 FQNEAQ (reference sequence). This CDR3 contains 16 residues. V lost 5 bases and J lost 4; bases outside the gene matches: 6. In DNA, the CDR3 is TGTGCCAGCAGCCCAGGACAGGGGGCGAGCACCGGGGAGCTGTTTTTT. This translates into CASSPGQGASTGELFF.

This chain joins TRBV28 and TRBJ1-4, with D possibly matching TRBD1 (6 bases). This CDR3 is built from 13 residues. Germline CDR1 is MDHEN and CDR2 is SYDVKM. Between the trimmed V and J ends, which lost 9 bases and 5 bases, there was a span of 13 bases. The CDR3 bases are TGTGCCAGTGTAAGACAGGAAAATGAAAAACTGTTTTTT. Its protein product is CASVRQENEKLFF.

This clone was counted a few times. The chain combines TRBV15 with TRBJ2-4, with D perhaps TRBD1 (5 bases). V was pared by 0 bases and J by 14 bases, with 11 bases between. The germline V gene has CDR1 LNHNV and CDR2 YYDKDF (reference sequence). The CDR3 runs to 12 residues. The CDR3 sequence is CATSRDFGAEYF. The CDR3 bases are TGTGCCACCAGCAGAGATTTTGGGGCGGAGTACTTC.

About this clone: A much larger clone sits a single nucleotide away, making a read error possible. This rearrangement joins TRBV7-2 to TRBJ2-3; 7 bases fit TRBD2. The ends lost 2 bases at V and 1 base at J; junction bases unmatched: 3. The CDR3 loop spans 15 amino acids. Per germline, CDR1 SGHTA and CDR2 FQGNSA. CDR3 nucleotides: TGTGCCAGCAGCTTATTCGCGGGAGGCACAGATACGCAGTATTTT. Amino acid sequence: CASSLFAGGTDTQYF.

This clone appeared once. The chain joins TRBV7-2 to TRBJ2-3; D is ambiguous. The CDR3 is made up of 13 amino acids. The germline V and J ends were trimmed by 1 base and 5 bases, with 7 bases remaining between them. The germline V gene encodes CDR1 SGHTA and CDR2 FQGNSA. In DNA, the CDR3 is TGTGCCAGCAGCTTAGATCCCGAAGATACGCAGTATTTT. This codes for CASSLDPEDTQYF.

With regard to this clone: Other DNA variants within this sample encode the same CDR3. This chain links TRBV11-3 with TRBJ2-1; the D is unclear. V lost 0 bases to trimming and J lost 5 bases, with 5 bases between them. Germline CDR1 and CDR2: SGHNT and YENEEA. The CDR3 has 13 amino acids. The CDR3 DNA follows: TGTGCCAGCAGCTTAGATCGCCACAATGAGCAGTTCTTC. The encoded protein is CASSLDRHNEQFF.

The V call is TRBV18, the J call TRBJ2-5; the D gene is possibly TRBD1 (6 bases). Trimming shortened V by 4 bases and J by 10 bases, and 13 bases separated the two germline ends. The CDR3 has 12 amino acids. Germline V gene data show CDR1 as KGHSH and CDR2 as LQKENI. DNA for the CDR3: TGTGCCAGCTCACTGGGGGCTGATGACCAGTACTTC. Protein product: CASSLGADDQYF.

This rearrangement joins TRBV7-6 to TRBJ1-5; no reliable D call. V lost 5 bases and J 4 bases, leaving 9 bases between the germline ends. From germline, CDR1 is SGHVS and CDR2 FNYEAQ. The CDR3 extends over 13 amino acids. The CDR3 bases are TGTGCCAGCAGCAAAGATGGAAATCAGCCCCAGCATTTT. Residues: CASSKDGNQPQHF.

To note about this clone: In the same sample, other DNA sequences code for this CDR3. This sequence joins TRBV2 and TRBJ2-7, with unresolved D. The ends were cut back, 6 bases at V and 0 bases at J, with 6 bases in the middle. Germline-derived CDR1 and CDR2 are SNHLY and FYNNEI. The CDR3 covers 12 residues. Here the CDR3 reads CASRQSSYEQYF. The CDR3 DNA reads as TGTGCCAGCAGACAGTCCTCCTACGAGCAGTACTTC.

This chain uses TRBV11-2 with TRBJ2-1; tentatively, D is TRBD1 (6 bases). Per the germline V gene, CDR1 is SGHAT and CDR2 is FQNNGV. This CDR3 has 15 amino acids. Trimming stripped 3 bases from V and 3 bases from J, with 12 bases between. CDR3: CASSLERGFYNEQFF. The CDR3 DNA sequence: TGTGCCAGCAGCTTGGAGAGGGGGTTCTACAATGAGCAGTTCTTC.

The chain carries TRBV9 and TRBJ2-7, with D tentatively TRBD1 (6 bases). The germline V gene encodes CDR1 SGDLS and CDR2 YYNGEE. Between the trimmed V and J ends, which lost 0 bases and 5 bases, there was a span of 15 bases. There are 15 residues in the CDR3. The CDR3 bases are TGTGCCAGCAGCGTAGCCCAGGCCCGACAGGACGAGCAGTACTTC. Amino acid sequence: CASSVAQARQDEQYF.

This clone was recorded at least ten times. The chain combines TRBV19 with TRBJ2-3, with TRBD2 matching over 9 bases. CDR3 size: 15 residues. Germline loops: CDR1 LNHDA, CDR2 SQIVND (reference sequence). With 7 bases clipped from V and 2 bases from J, the junction kept 7 bases outside the gene matches. The chain's CDR3 is CASKKREAITDTQYF. CDR3 sequence (DNA): TGTGCCAGTAAGAAGCGGGAGGCGATCACAGATACGCAGTATTTT.